The rows below give T cell receptor beta chains drawn from one sample of a study. TCRdb reanalysed the RT-PCR reads using MiXCR and keeps one entry per CDR3 protein. Of fewer than 800,000 distinct CDR3 sequences in the sample, approximately 15% were seen once. The sequencing input was memory CD4+ T cells from blood. The source is a female donor in good health, serving as a healthy control. CDR3s include the opening cysteine and the closing phenylalanine or tryptophan. Fields, in order: J gene, D gene, V gene, clone size, CDR3 protein, CDR3 DNA. The D gene is left open where the match is weak. A clone size is listed for some rows: how often the clone was seen (once, few, many), or a class if it is expanded.

j_call: TRBJ2-3
d_call: TRBD1
v_call: TRBV20-1
clone_size: many
cdr3_aa: CSAPGQGGGTQYF
cdr3_nt: TGCAGTGCCCCGGGACAGGGAGGAGGTACGCAGTATTTT

j_call: TRBJ2-7
d_call: NA
v_call: TRBV5-5
clone_size: NA
cdr3_aa: CASSLVGGTVSYEQYF
cdr3_nt: TGTGCCAGCAGCTTGGTAGGAGGGACAGTATCCTACGAGCAGTACTTC

j_call: TRBJ2-1
d_call: TRBD1
v_call: TRBV24-1
clone_size: few
cdr3_aa: CATSDLGRGRTNEQFF
cdr3_nt: TGTGCCACCAGTGATTTGGGCAGGGGGCGAACTAATGAGCAGTTCTTC

j_call: TRBJ1-5
d_call: NA
v_call: TRBV4-1
clone_size: NA
cdr3_aa: CASSHLDSSNQPQHF
cdr3_nt: TGCGCCAGCAGCCATCTAGACAGTAGCAATCAGCCCCAGCATTTT

j_call: TRBJ2-7
d_call: NA
v_call: TRBV5-1
clone_size: NA
cdr3_aa: CASRKDDSSYEQYF
cdr3_nt: TGCGCCAGCAGGAAGGACGATAGCTCCTACGAGCAGTACTTC

j_call: TRBJ2-7
d_call: TRBD2
v_call: TRBV5-1
clone_size: NA
cdr3_aa: CASSTLPSGSTYEQYF
cdr3_nt: TGCGCCAGCAGCACTCTACCTAGCGGGAGCACCTACGAGCAGTACTTC

j_call: TRBJ1-2
d_call: TRBD1
v_call: TRBV10-3
clone_size: NA
cdr3_aa: CAISGGQGAEGYTF
cdr3_nt: TGTGCCATCAGTGGTGGACAGGGGGCGGAAGGCTACACCTTC

j_call: TRBJ2-1
d_call: NA
v_call: TRBV4-2
clone_size: many
cdr3_aa: CASSRLSDSYNEQFF
cdr3_nt: TGTGCCAGCAGCCGGTTGAGCGACTCCTACAATGAGCAGTTCTTC

j_call: TRBJ1-2
d_call: NA
v_call: TRBV29-1
clone_size: many
cdr3_aa: CSVTGNYGYTF
cdr3_nt: TGCAGCGTTACAGGGAACTATGGCTACACCTTC

j_call: TRBJ2-1
d_call: TRBD1
v_call: TRBV10-3
clone_size: few
cdr3_aa: CAISPGQGHNEQFF
cdr3_nt: TGTGCCATTTCACCGGGACAGGGACACAATGAGCAGTTCTTC

j_call: TRBJ2-7
d_call: TRBD1
v_call: TRBV6-2/TRBV6-3
clone_size: few
cdr3_aa: CASMRQGPYEQYF
cdr3_nt: TGTGCCAGCATGAGACAGGGACCCTACGAGCAGTACTTC

j_call: TRBJ2-1
d_call: NA
v_call: TRBV5-1
clone_size: NA
cdr3_aa: CASSRDLSSYNEQFF
cdr3_nt: TGCGCCAGCAGCCGGGACTTGAGCTCCTACAATGAGCAGTTCTTC

j_call: TRBJ2-5
d_call: TRBD1
v_call: TRBV5-1
clone_size: few
cdr3_aa: CASSLLGQGAKETQYF
cdr3_nt: TGCGCCAGCAGCTTGTTGGGACAGGGGGCTAAAGAGACCCAGTACTTC

j_call: TRBJ2-1
d_call: TRBD2
v_call: TRBV7-9
clone_size: many
cdr3_aa: CASSSAGTSGSYEQFF
cdr3_nt: TGTGCCAGCAGCTCCGCCGGGACTAGCGGGAGCTATGAGCAGTTCTTC

j_call: TRBJ2-1
d_call: NA
v_call: TRBV7-3
clone_size: NA
cdr3_aa: CASSFAHDNEQFF
cdr3_nt: TGTGCCAGCAGCTTTGCCCACGACAATGAGCAGTTCTTC

j_call: TRBJ2-3
d_call: TRBD2
v_call: TRBV12-3/TRBV12-4
clone_size: once
cdr3_aa: CASSFISGRTTDTQYF
cdr3_nt: TGTGCCAGCAGTTTTATTAGCGGGAGGACCACAGATACGCAGTATTTT

j_call: TRBJ1-3
d_call: NA
v_call: TRBV6-1
clone_size: NA
cdr3_aa: CASSLQTTGNTIYF
cdr3_nt: TGTGCCAGCAGTCTTCAGACCACTGGAAACACCATATATTTT

j_call: TRBJ1-2
d_call: NA
v_call: TRBV9
clone_size: many
cdr3_aa: CASSVDRNYGYTF
cdr3_nt: TGTGCCAGCAGCGTAGACAGAAACTATGGCTACACCTTC

j_call: TRBJ1-2
d_call: TRBD1
v_call: TRBV27
clone_size: few
cdr3_aa: CASSRQGQGYTF
cdr3_nt: TGTGCCAGCAGCCGACAGGGGCAGGGCTACACCTTC

j_call: TRBJ1-2
d_call: NA
v_call: TRBV6-5
clone_size: many
cdr3_aa: CASSYSTENYGYTF
cdr3_nt: TGTGCCAGCAGTTACTCGACAGAAAACTATGGCTACACCTTC

j_call: TRBJ1-1
d_call: NA
v_call: TRBV20-1
clone_size: few
cdr3_aa: CSAREERLGAFF
cdr3_nt: TGCAGTGCCCGAGAAGAAAGGCTGGGGGCTTTCTTT

j_call: TRBJ1-5
d_call: TRBD1
v_call: TRBV6-2/TRBV6-3
clone_size: few
cdr3_aa: CASSYRQGVFQPQHF
cdr3_nt: TGTGCCAGCAGTTATAGACAGGGGGTCTTTCAGCCCCAGCATTTT

j_call: TRBJ1-6
d_call: NA
v_call: TRBV6-5
clone_size: many
cdr3_aa: CASSLRGDNSPLHF
cdr3_nt: TGTGCCAGCAGTCTAAGGGGGGACAATTCACCCCTCCACTTT

j_call: TRBJ1-4
d_call: NA
v_call: TRBV12-3/TRBV12-4
clone_size: many
cdr3_aa: CASRPPTGIKLFF
cdr3_nt: TGTGCCAGCAGGCCTCCGACTGGCATAAAACTGTTTTTT

j_call: TRBJ1-2
d_call: TRBD1
v_call: TRBV4-3
clone_size: few
cdr3_aa: CASSQGRDRFYTF
cdr3_nt: TGCGCCAGCAGCCAAGGTCGGGACAGATTCTACACCTTC

j_call: TRBJ1-1
d_call: NA
v_call: TRBV5-1
clone_size: many
cdr3_aa: CASSLAPGLGTEAFF
cdr3_nt: TGCGCCAGCAGCTTGGCCCCAGGGTTGGGCACTGAAGCTTTCTTT

j_call: TRBJ1-3
d_call: NA
v_call: TRBV12-3/TRBV12-4
clone_size: many
cdr3_aa: CASSLSPRASGNTIYF
cdr3_nt: TGTGCCAGCAGTTTGTCCCCTCGGGCCTCTGGAAACACCATATATTTT

j_call: TRBJ2-5
d_call: TRBD1
v_call: TRBV18
clone_size: NA
cdr3_aa: CASSPTQGALSETQYF
cdr3_nt: TGTGCCAGCTCACCTACCCAGGGGGCGCTCAGTGAGACCCAGTACTTC

j_call: TRBJ1-6
d_call: NA
v_call: TRBV25-1
clone_size: NA
cdr3_aa: CASSNGQVYNSPLHF
cdr3_nt: TGTGCCAGCAGTAACGGACAAGTATATAATTCACCCCTCCACTTT

j_call: TRBJ2-1
d_call: NA
v_call: TRBV24-1
clone_size: many
cdr3_aa: CATTPGTYPHEQFF
cdr3_nt: TGTGCCACCACCCCCGGGACCTACCCCCATGAGCAGTTCTTC

j_call: TRBJ1-5
d_call: NA
v_call: TRBV27
clone_size: few
cdr3_aa: CASSFWGPNQPQHF
cdr3_nt: TGTGCCAGCAGTTTCTGGGGGCCCAATCAGCCCCAGCATTTT

j_call: TRBJ2-7
d_call: TRBD1
v_call: TRBV3-1
clone_size: many
cdr3_aa: CASSQRGGALSEQYF
cdr3_nt: TGTGCCAGCAGCCAGCGAGGGGGCGCTCTCTCCGAGCAGTACTTC

j_call: TRBJ2-3
d_call: TRBD1
v_call: TRBV20-1
clone_size: many
cdr3_aa: CSATRDSGTDTQYF
cdr3_nt: TGCAGTGCGACCCGGGACAGCGGCACAGATACGCAGTATTTT

j_call: TRBJ1-2
d_call: NA
v_call: TRBV7-2
clone_size: many
cdr3_aa: CASSSSSSPEGYTF
cdr3_nt: TGTGCCAGCAGCTCCTCGTCCTCCCCGGAGGGCTACACCTTC

j_call: TRBJ2-5
d_call: TRBD1
v_call: TRBV4-2
clone_size: few
cdr3_aa: CASSQGAGQGPAETQYF
cdr3_nt: TGTGCCAGCAGCCAAGGGGCGGGACAGGGGCCGGCAGAGACCCAGTACTTC

j_call: TRBJ1-5
d_call: NA
v_call: TRBV20-1
clone_size: few
cdr3_aa: CSAKQGPPQHF
cdr3_nt: TGCAGTGCGAAACAGGGACCGCCCCAGCATTTT

j_call: TRBJ1-2
d_call: TRBD1
v_call: TRBV9
clone_size: NA
cdr3_aa: CASSPRTGRDYGYTF
cdr3_nt: TGTGCCAGCAGCCCCCGGACAGGGAGGGACTATGGCTACACCTTC

j_call: TRBJ2-3
d_call: NA
v_call: TRBV20-1
clone_size: many
cdr3_aa: CSAQTGIGTDTQYF
cdr3_nt: TGCAGTGCTCAGACTGGAATTGGCACAGATACGCAGTATTTT

j_call: TRBJ1-5
d_call: NA
v_call: TRBV4-2
clone_size: many
cdr3_aa: CASSQEIVQAGQPQHF
cdr3_nt: TGTGCCAGCAGCCAGGAGATCGTACAGGCGGGTCAGCCCCAGCATTTT

j_call: TRBJ2-2
d_call: NA
v_call: TRBV2
clone_size: few
cdr3_aa: CASTGRGTGELFF
cdr3_nt: TGTGCCAGCACCGGGCGGGGCACCGGGGAGCTGTTTTTT

j_call: TRBJ2-1
d_call: NA
v_call: TRBV5-6
clone_size: NA
cdr3_aa: CASRGAAVTYNEQFF
cdr3_nt: TGTGCCAGCAGAGGGGCAGCGGTGACCTACAATGAGCAGTTCTTC

j_call: TRBJ2-7
d_call: TRBD2
v_call: TRBV7-2
clone_size: NA
cdr3_aa: CASSLSGGARGEQYF
cdr3_nt: TGTGCCAGCAGCCTTAGCGGGGGGGCCCGTGGGGAGCAGTACTTC

j_call: TRBJ2-3
d_call: NA
v_call: TRBV7-6
clone_size: NA
cdr3_aa: CASSPGDSPTQYF
cdr3_nt: TGTGCCAGCAGCCCTGGTGATAGCCCTACGCAGTATTTT

j_call: TRBJ2-2
d_call: NA
v_call: TRBV20-1
clone_size: NA
cdr3_aa: CSARDRQAASYTGELFF
cdr3_nt: TGCAGTGCTAGAGATCGGCAGGCGGCCTCGTACACCGGGGAGCTGTTTTTT

j_call: TRBJ1-1
d_call: NA
v_call: TRBV29-1
clone_size: NA
cdr3_aa: CSVVKDLGTEAFF
cdr3_nt: TGCAGCGTTGTAAAGGACTTAGGGACTGAAGCTTTCTTT

j_call: TRBJ1-6
d_call: TRBD1
v_call: TRBV28
clone_size: NA
cdr3_aa: CASSAPTGENSPLHF
cdr3_nt: TGTGCCAGCAGTGCCCCGACAGGGGAGAATTCACCCCTCCACTTT

j_call: TRBJ2-1
d_call: TRBD1
v_call: TRBV6-2/TRBV6-3
clone_size: many
cdr3_aa: CATISRGPGAEQFF
cdr3_nt: TGTGCCACCATTTCTAGGGGGCCCGGGGCTGAGCAGTTCTTC

j_call: TRBJ2-6
d_call: TRBD1
v_call: TRBV18
clone_size: NA
cdr3_aa: CASSPPGQVSGANVLTF
cdr3_nt: TGTGCCAGCTCACCACCGGGACAGGTCTCTGGGGCCAACGTCCTGACTTTC

j_call: TRBJ2-3
d_call: TRBD2
v_call: TRBV2
clone_size: NA
cdr3_aa: CASRLTSGRAWGTDTQYF
cdr3_nt: TGTGCCAGCAGACTTACTAGCGGGAGGGCCTGGGGCACAGATACGCAGTATTTT

j_call: TRBJ2-2
d_call: TRBD2
v_call: TRBV27
clone_size: many
cdr3_aa: CASSFSLAGNGELFF
cdr3_nt: TGTGCCAGCAGTTTCAGCCTAGCGGGAAACGGGGAGCTGTTTTTT

j_call: TRBJ1-1
d_call: NA
v_call: TRBV5-1
clone_size: NA
cdr3_aa: CASSLDGPHTEAFF
cdr3_nt: TGCGCCAGCAGCTTGGACGGACCTCACACTGAAGCTTTCTTT

j_call: TRBJ2-5
d_call: NA
v_call: TRBV7-2
clone_size: few
cdr3_aa: CASSLTSFEGATQYF
cdr3_nt: TGTGCCAGCAGCTTGACTAGTTTTGAAGGGGCGACCCAGTACTTC

j_call: TRBJ2-7
d_call: NA
v_call: TRBV6-2/TRBV6-3
clone_size: NA
cdr3_aa: CASNSPRQGSYEQYF
cdr3_nt: TGTGCCAGCAATAGCCCCCGGCAGGGCTCCTACGAGCAGTACTTC